In this sample, the clone carrying this T cell receptor (beta chain) is medium-sized. Its cognate antigen is unknown. This CDR3 is 16 amino acids long. The V end lost 1 base, the J end lost 0 bases, and 10 bases lay between the germline ends. From germline, CDR1 is SEHNR and CDR2 FQNEAQ (reference sequence). The sample is drawn from a study of Tregs in tolerant kidney transplant recipients. Assay: immunoSEQ multiplex PCR; the TCRdb copy retains only in-frame clones and omits some. The top ten clones hold roughly 3.5% of a sample with 15,000 to 20,000 clones, under 70% of them seen once. The sequence was collected from a human donor in good health. V gene TRBV7-9 combines with J gene TRBJ1-5, with D perhaps matching TRBD1 (5 bases). The sequencing input was Tregs from blood cultured with allogeneic cells. The CDR3 loop is CASSLGVGGSNQPQHF. CDR3 DNA sequence: TGTGCCAGCAGCTTAGGCGTCGGGGGTAGCAATCAGCCCCAGCATTTT.